These 22 T cell receptor beta chains were sequenced from one sample in a study of identical twins (dated by TCRdb to 2016 to 2017). Library construction relied on 5' RACE. Sequencing relied on an Illumina HiSeq 2000. Using fastp trimming at Q25 and MiXCR clonotype assembly, TCRdb reanalyzed the public sequencing data and kept in-frame beta chains. Rows with one shared CDR3 protein collapse into an entry with the most common genes and DNA. Within this sample are 690,000 or so distinct CDR3 sequences, with 8.5% to 9% of them counted one time only. About 0.98% of the sample lies in the top ten. These records were also assigned to another study, of yellow fever vaccine responses in identical twins.

Material: PBMCs. These receptors were obtained from a woman aged 18-29 years in good health.

The gene calls are TRBV12-3 or TRBV12-4 and TRBJ2-1; D possibly uses TRBD1 or TRBD2 (6 bases each). This CDR3 region has 15 residues. The V end was cut by 5 bases, the J end by 9 bases, with 20 bases between. Here the CDR3 DNA reads TGTGCCAGCAGTCCATTCGTTGGGGGGCCGGGTGAGCAGTTCTTC. Amino acid sequence: CASSPFVGGPGEQFF.

The chain has TRBV5-1 and TRBJ2-6; unclear D gene. CDR1 and CDR2 (germline): SGHRS, YFSETQ. With 4 bases removed from V and 0 bases from J, the gap between germline ends came to 8 bases. The CDR3 runs to 15 residues. The CDR3 loop is CASSRQLSGANVLTF. In DNA form, the CDR3 reads TGCGCCAGCAGCCGGCAGCTCTCTGGGGCCAACGTCCTGACTTTC. The full variable domain, rest sourced from reference TRBV5-1 and TRBJ2-6, is KAGVTQTPRYLIKTRGQQVTLSCSPISGHRSVSWYQQTPGQGLQFLFEYFSETQRNKGNFPGRFSGRQFSNSRSEMNVSTLELGDSALYLCASSRQLSGANVLTFGAGSRLTVL.

This chain links TRBV28 with TRBJ2-5, with D perhaps TRBD1 (6 bases). This CDR3 region has 15 residues. The ends were cut back, 2 bases at V and 5 bases at J, with 15 bases in the middle. The germline V gene encodes CDR1 MDHEN and CDR2 SYDVKM. For the CDR3, the DNA is TGTGCCAGCAGTTTAACCAGGGGTTCCCGGGAGACCCAGTACTTC. As protein: CASSLTRGSRETQYF.

The chain recombines TRBV7-8 with TRBJ2-2; no firm D call. This CDR3 has 17 residues. Trimming took 1 base from V and 1 from J, leaving 13 bases between them. Germline values: CDR1 SGHVS, CDR2 FQNEAQ. This CDR3 is CASSLDLAPKNTGELFF. The CDR3 bases are TGTGCCAGCAGCTTAGATTTAGCCCCCAAGAACACCGGGGAGCTGTTTTTT.

This clonotype was recorded at least ten times. V and J are TRBV29-1 and TRBJ2-1; TRBD2 agrees at 10 bases. V trimming: 7 bases; J trimming: 6 bases; junction bases outside the gene matches: 9. Germline V gives CDR1 SQVTM, CDR2 ANQGSEA. This CDR3 comprises 14 residues. CDR3 protein: CSGQAGGPSNEQFF. Written as DNA, the CDR3 is TGCAGCGGTCAAGCGGGGGGGCCCTCCAATGAGCAGTTCTTC.

This clonotype was recorded at least ten times. The rearrangement joins TRBV29-1 to TRBJ2-3; 11 nucleotides line up with TRBD2. Germline values: CDR1 SQVTM, CDR2 ANQGSEA. There are 13 residues in the CDR3. The CDR3 bases are TGCAGTCATAGCGGGGGGGCCATAGATACGCAGTATTTT. Protein sequence: CSHSGGAIDTQYF.

The chain combines TRBV4-1 with TRBJ2-7, with 10 nucleotides matching TRBD1. V dropped 2 bases and J dropped 5; count of bases not matched to a gene: 6. Germline CDR1 MGHRA, CDR2 YSYEKL. This CDR3 has 15 residues. The CDR3 region is CASSQPGTGENEQYF. CDR3 coding DNA: TGCGCCAGCAGCCAACCCGGGACAGGGGAGAACGAGCAGTACTTC.

This chain connects TRBV28 to TRBJ2-3, with 9 nucleotides matching TRBD1. The CDR3 totals 16 residues. V was clipped by 3 bases and J by 3 bases; unmatched bases: 7. Per germline, CDR1 MDHEN and CDR2 SYDVKM. CDR3 sequence (DNA): TGTGCCAGCAGTTTCCCGGGACAGGGAGAAACAGATACGCAGTATTTT. It yields the protein CASSFPGQGETDTQYF.

V gene TRBV4-3 combines with J gene TRBJ2-1; D ambiguous. This CDR3 region has 14 residues. Germline values: CDR1 LGHNA, CDR2 YSLEER. V was clipped by 0 bases and J by 4 bases, with 7 bases between them. The CDR3 nucleotides are TGCGCCAGCAGCCAAGATCCCAGATACAATGAGCAGTTCTTC. This gives the protein CASSQDPRYNEQFF.

This clonotype was seen a few times. V usage is TRBV5-1 and J usage is TRBJ1-2, with 8 bases lining up with TRBD1. The CDR3 spans 13 residues. Germline V gene lookup returns CDR1 SGHRS and CDR2 YFSETQ. J gave up 6 bases and V 5 bases, and 6 bases lay outside the gene matches. The chain's CDR3 is CASRTGERNGYTF. The CDR3 DNA follows: TGCGCCAGCAGGACAGGGGAGCGTAATGGCTACACCTTC.

Here the CDR3 DNA reads TGTGCCACCAGTGGGACGTCGGACGGCCAAGAGACCCAGTACTTC. It codes for CATSGTSDGQETQYF. The genes are TRBV24-1 and TRBJ2-5, with unresolved D. V lost 5 bases and J lost 1, with 13 bases in between. The CDR3 spans 15 residues. CDR1 and CDR2 from the germline V gene are KGHDR and SFDVKD.

This clonotype was detected many times. V usage is TRBV7-2 and J usage is TRBJ2-1; D is unclear. The CDR3 has 12 amino acids. The germline V gene encodes CDR1 SGHTA and CDR2 FQGNSA. Trimming cost V 1 base and J 3 bases, with 1 base left between them. CDR3 DNA sequence: TGTGCCAGCAGCTTAGTCTACAATGAGCAGTTCTTC. It encodes CASSLVYNEQFF.

The CDR3 reads CASSYSSGAYNEQFF. The CDR3, as DNA: TGTGCCAGCAGTTATTCTAGCGGTGCCTACAATGAGCAGTTCTTC. The chain has TRBV6-2 or TRBV6-3 and TRBJ2-1; 7 nucleotides agree with TRBD2. The CDR3 covers 15 residues. Germline V CDR1 and CDR2: MNHEY, SVGEGT. The V gene end was trimmed by 3 bases and the J gene end by 2 bases; junction bases not matched to a gene: 4.

This clonotype was detected many times. The chain recombines TRBV6-1 with TRBJ1-3; no firm D call. CDR1 MNHNS and CDR2 SASEGT come from the germline V gene. Between the trimmed V and J ends, which lost 6 bases and 0 bases, there was a span of 9 bases. This CDR3 is 14 amino acids long. CDR3 sequence (DNA): TGTGCCAGCAGATCGGCAGACTCTGGAAACACCATATATTTT. Amino acids: CASRSADSGNTIYF.

The CDR3, as DNA: TGTGCCAGCAGCCTGGGACTTCCACGAACTGAAGCTTTCTTT. It encodes CASSLGLPRTEAFF. The chain recombines TRBV6-1 with TRBJ1-1, with a tentative D call TRBD1 (5 bases). From germline, CDR1 is MNHNS and CDR2 SASEGT. The V gene lost 6 bases and the J gene lost 5 bases, with 16 bases spanning the gap. The CDR3 sequence is 14 residues long.

The chain recombines TRBV4-1 with TRBJ2-1, with TRBD1 matching 8 bases. With 1 base clipped from V and 4 bases from J, the junction kept 6 bases outside the gene matches. CDR1 and CDR2 from the germline V gene are MGHRA and YSYEKL. The CDR3 loop spans 16 amino acids. The CDR3 bases are TGCGCCAGCAGCCAAGGGACGACAGGGGTTTACAATGAGCAGTTCTTC. Amino acid sequence: CASSQGTTGVYNEQFF.

This clonotype was picked up a small number of times. The J gene is TRBJ2-1, the V gene TRBV7-2, with 13 bases identical to TRBD2. The CDR3 is made up of 16 amino acids. With V trimmed by 7 bases and J by 3 bases, 6 bases remained unmatched. Germline CDR1 is SGHTA and CDR2 is FQGNSA. CDR3 nucleotides: TGTGCCAGCAAAACCGGGACTAGCGGGGTCTACAATGAGCAGTTCTTC. It codes for CASKTGTSGVYNEQFF.

Ten or more counts support this clonotype. The chain has TRBV21-1 and TRBJ2-3; the table calls TRBD1, which could not be checked here. TRBV21-1 is tagged as a pseudogene. The length of the CDR3 is 13 residues. CDR3 loop: CASSKGGTDTQYF. CDR3 DNA sequence: TGTGCCAGCAGCAAAGGGGGCACAGATACGCAGTATTTT.

This clonotype was detected a few times. This chain connects TRBV30 to TRBJ2-1; 9 positions agree with TRBD2. The ends lost 0 bases at V and 7 bases at J; junction bases unmatched: 7. The CDR3 extends over 15 amino acids. The germline CDR1 and CDR2 sequences are GTSNPN and SVGIG (reference sequence). For the CDR3, the DNA is TGTGCCTGGAGTGTACTTGCGGGGGGGTGGAATGAGCAGTTCTTC. Its translation: CAWSVLAGGWNEQFF. The full variable domain, with the rest looked up from reference TRBV30 and TRBJ2-1, is SQTIHQWPATLVQPVGSPLSLECTVEGTSNPNLYWYRQAAGRGLQLLFYSVGIGQISSEVPQNLSASRPQDRQFILSSKKLLLSDSGFYLCAWSVLAGGWNEQFFGPGTRLTVL.

This clonotype was observed a handful of times. The chain joins TRBV5-1 to TRBJ2-2; D might be TRBD1 or TRBD2, each matching 5 bases. Germline V gives CDR1 SGHRS, CDR2 YFSETQ. V was trimmed by 4 bases and J by 4 bases, leaving 14 bases between them. This CDR3 comprises 15 residues. The CDR3 DNA reads TGCGCCAGCAGCCTGGGCCCCGGGACCACCGGGGAGCTGTTTTTT. Amino acid sequence: CASSLGPGTTGELFF. The full variable domain, with the rest looked up from reference TRBV5-1 and TRBJ2-2, is KAGVTQTPRYLIKTRGQQVTLSCSPISGHRSVSWYQQTPGQGLQFLFEYFSETQRNKGNFPGRFSGRQFSNSRSEMNVSTLELGDSALYLCASSLGPGTTGELFFGEGSRLTVL.

The V gene is TRBV5-5, the J gene TRBJ2-1, with D possibly TRBD1 on 6 matching bases. V gave up 0 bases and J gave up 9 bases, with 10 bases separating them. Germline V CDR1 and CDR2: SGHKS, YYEKEE (reference sequence). CDR3 length: 13 residues. The CDR3 is CASSLATGFEQFF. As DNA, the CDR3 is TGTGCCAGCAGCTTGGCTACAGGGTTTGAGCAGTTCTTC.

DNA of the CDR3: TGCAGCGTTTATTCTACTAGCACAGATACGCAGTATTTT. It codes for CSVYSTSTDTQYF. The J gene is TRBJ2-3, the V gene TRBV29-1, with D unclear. CDR1 is SQVTM, CDR2 ANQGSEA, per germline. The V and J ends lost 5 bases and 0 bases respectively, with 9 bases between them. The CDR3 sequence is 13 residues long.